A single sample is the source of the 7 T cell receptor beta chains below, sequenced in a study of CD8 T cells in Susac syndrome. The RNA, about 0.5 to 1 ug, was put through reverse transcription using random hexamers. TCRdb reprocessed the immunoSEQ multiplex PCR reads via MiXCR and lists one record per CDR3 protein. The sample carries roughly 120,000 distinct CDR3 sequences, about 95% recorded once. Specimen: CD4+ T cells from PBMCs. These receptors were taken from a human donor in good health.

The chain employs TRBV12-3 or TRBV12-4 and TRBJ1-2; D is ambiguous. The CDR3 has 12 amino acids. V lost 3 bases and J lost 7, with 9 bases in between. The CDR3 DNA is TGTGCCAGCAGTTTGGATCTCCGTGGCTACACCTTC. This sequence encodes CASSLDLRGYTF.

Comments on this clonotype: A junction boundary mismatches the germline segment, possibly from a read error. The V gene is TRBV7-7, the J gene TRBJ2-5; TRBD1 agrees at 11 bases. This CDR3 is 16 amino acids long. CDR1 and CDR2 (germline): SSHAT, FNYEAQ (reference sequence). The CDR3 DNA follows: TGTGCTAGCAGCCCCTGGACAGGGGGCTCCCAAGAGACCCAGTACTTC. Translation: CASSPWTGGSQETQYF.

The V and J genes are TRBV18 and TRBJ2-7, with D tentatively TRBD2 (6 bases). This CDR3 has 14 residues. CDR1 KGHSH and CDR2 LQKENI come from the germline V gene. V lost 6 bases, J lost 5 bases, and 17 bases lay in between. CDR3 region: CASSSPGPGDEQYF. The CDR3 coding sequence is TGTGCCAGCTCGTCACCGGGCCCGGGGGACGAGCAGTACTTC.

This clonotype came up once. The chain has TRBV7-2 and TRBJ2-5; no clear D. From germline, CDR1 is SGHTA and CDR2 FQGNSA. CDR3 length: 14 residues. Between the trimmed V and J ends, which lost 4 bases and 3 bases, there was a span of 12 bases. Here the CDR3 DNA reads TGTGCCAGCAGCTCTAGAGACGGCAAAGAGACCCAGTACTTC. Translating gives CASSSRDGKETQYF.

The rearrangement joins TRBV7-9 to TRBJ1-1, with D possibly TRBD1 on 5 matching bases. Germline assignment: CDR1 SEHNR and CDR2 FQNEAQ (reference sequence). V shed 4 bases and J shed 4 bases, with 16 bases lying between them. This CDR3 has 15 amino acids. The CDR3 bases are TGTGCCAGCAGCTCCTGGGAGGGGCGAGTCACTGAAGCTTTCTTT. Its translation: CASSSWEGRVTEAFF.

The chain couples TRBV3-1 to TRBJ2-7; a weak D match, TRBD1 (6 bases). Trimming removed 1 base at V and 2 bases at J, with 21 bases between. Germline-derived CDR1 and CDR2 are LGHDT and YNNKEL (reference sequence). The CDR3 loop spans 18 amino acids. Here the CDR3 DNA reads TGTGCCAGCAGCCAAGGGGGACAAACAAGGTCCTTCCCCTACGAGCAGTACTTC. Translating it yields CASSQGGQTRSFPYEQYF.

The chain uses TRBV29-1 and TRBJ2-3; 8 nucleotides match TRBD2. With 7 bases clipped from V and 0 bases from J, the junction kept 6 bases outside the gene matches. In germline, CDR1 is SQVTM, CDR2 ANQGSEA. This CDR3 is 14 amino acids long. The chain's CDR3 is CSAISGSSTDTQYF. In DNA, the CDR3 is TGCAGCGCAATCAGCGGGAGTAGCACAGATACGCAGTATTTT.